The rows below give T cell receptor beta chains drawn from one sample of a study of human T cells and chemical hapten exposure. TCRdb ran MiXCR on the RACE reads and lists one entry per CDR3 protein. Here the sample spans roughly 140,000 distinct CDR3 sequences, approximately 10% being singletons. The sample was whole blood, taken in connection with sensitization to the hapten diphenylcyclopropenone (DPC). These receptors came from a woman between 45 and 65 years old with alopecia areata. Some clones in this sample may be carry-over from other donors' samples. Both conserved end residues are part of each CDR3. A D gene is named only where the DNA matches it firmly. Clone size is stated in some rows and not others, as once, few, many or a class when expanded.

v_gene	d_gene	abundance	j_gene	CDR3nt	CDR3aa
TRBV10-1	NA	many	TRBJ2-1	TGCGCCAGCAGTGAGTCCAGCCCTGGTACCTCCTACAATGAGCAGTTCTTC	CASSESSPGTSYNEQFF
TRBV3-1	NA	NA	TRBJ2-1	TGTGCCAGCAGCCAAGGGAGGGCGGTTGAGCAGTTCTTC	CASSQGRAVEQFF
TRBV4-3	NA	few	TRBJ2-2	TGCGCCAGCAGCGCGACGGTGTCTGGGGAGCTGTTTTTT	CASSATVSGELFF
TRBV7-9	TRBD2	few	TRBJ2-7	TGTGCCAGCACCCTAGACGGGGGGAACTACGAGCAGTACTTC	CASTLDGGNYEQYF
TRBV30	NA	few	TRBJ1-1	TGTGCCTGGATTAGTGCAGGGGTAGGCACTGAAGCTTTCTTT	CAWISAGVGTEAFF
TRBV20-1	TRBD2	NA	TRBJ2-3	TGCAGTGTGGGGGGGGAGACCACAGATACGCAGTATTTT	CSVGGETTDTQYF
TRBV7-6	NA	many	TRBJ2-5	TGTGCCAGCAGCCGAGGTCCGAGTCAAGAGACCCAGTACTTC	CASSRGPSQETQYF
TRBV12-3/TRBV12-4	TRBD1	many	TRBJ2-3	TGTGCCAGCAGGGTACAGGGGGCGAGTACGCAGTATTTT	CASRVQGASTQYF
TRBV11-2	NA	many	TRBJ2-7	TGTGCCAGCAGCCCCCTCGGTGCGGTCTCCTACGAGCAGTACTTC	CASSPLGAVSYEQYF
TRBV10-3	NA	few	TRBJ1-1	TGTGCCACTATTGACAGACTGAACACTGAAGCTTTCTTT	CATIDRLNTEAFF
TRBV30	TRBD2	few	TRBJ2-1	TGTGCCTGGGGGACTAGCGGGAATGAGCAGTTCTTC	CAWGTSGNEQFF
TRBV7-2	TRBD2	NA	TRBJ2-1	TGTGCCAGCAGCGTAGCCGGGACTAACAATGAGCAGTTCTTC	CASSVAGTNNEQFF
TRBV20-1	TRBD1	NA	TRBJ1-1	TGCAGTGTCAGGGCAGGGGGGACTGAAGCTTTCTTT	CSVRAGGTEAFF
TRBV20-1	TRBD2	NA	TRBJ2-4	TGCAGTGCTAGAGAAGGGGAAGCGGGAGGTCAAAACATTCAGTACTTC	CSAREGEAGGQNIQYF
TRBV12-3/TRBV12-4	NA	many	TRBJ1-1	TGTGCCAGCACCATTGCCGGGACTCAAAGGGGAGCTTTCTTT	CASTIAGTQRGAFF
TRBV7-9	NA	NA	TRBJ2-5	TGTGCCAGCAGCTTAGTTCCAGGTAGACAAGAGACCCAGTACTTC	CASSLVPGRQETQYF
TRBV11-2	NA	few	TRBJ2-7	TGTGCCAGCTCCGGGGCAGGACTCTCCTACGAGCAGTACTTC	CASSGAGLSYEQYF
TRBV29-1	NA	many	TRBJ1-1	TGCAGCGGGGTGCTTTTGGCTGAAGCTTTCTTT	CSGVLLAEAFF
TRBV6-5	NA	many	TRBJ2-1	TGTGCCAGCAGTTACTCGACAAGGCAGTTCTTC	CASSYSTRQFF